The 20 T cell receptor beta chains below were found in one sample sequenced in a study of blood T cells in healthy people across ages. Alongside a J-beta primer mix, a sample-barcoded 5' primer served in a second PCR lasting about 6 to 11 cycles. TCRdb redid the calling of the 5' RACE reads with MiXCR, one entry per CDR3 protein. The table includes about 810,000 distinct CDR3 sequences, under 40% detected once. The sample was blood. These receptors were taken from a young man in good health.

This clonotype was picked up many times. This chain links TRBV12-3 or TRBV12-4 with TRBJ1-5, with TRBD1 matching over 7 bases. J lost 5 bases, V lost 6 bases, and 4 bases had no gene match. This CDR3 contains 13 residues. CDR3: CASSYDRDQPQHF. As DNA, the CDR3 is TGTGCCAGCAGCTATGACAGGGATCAGCCCCAGCATTTT.

The V gene is TRBV7-3, the J gene TRBJ2-1; unclear D gene. CDR1 is SGHTA, CDR2 FQGTGA, per germline. Trimming removed 0 bases at V and 5 bases at J, with 14 bases between. The CDR3 is 16 amino acids. CDR3 loop: CASSLTSSLGNNEQFF. CDR3 bases: TGTGCCAGCAGCTTAACATCAAGCCTGGGAAACAATGAGCAGTTCTTC.

The chain recombines TRBV12-3 or TRBV12-4 with TRBJ2-7, with 9 bases identical to TRBD1. J was trimmed by 1 base and V by 4 bases; bases with no gene match: 5. The CDR3 is 15 amino acids. The CDR3 here is CASSYGTGSSYEQYF. The CDR3 nucleotides read TGTGCCAGCAGTTATGGGACAGGGTCTTCCTACGAGCAGTACTTC.

In its sample, this clonotype was seen a few times. The CDR3 sequence is CSPSGGAQNEQYF. CDR3 DNA: TGCAGTCCAAGCGGGGGGGCCCAAAATGAGCAGTACTTC. V usage is TRBV20-1 and J usage is TRBJ2-1, with TRBD2 matching over 10 bases. The tail of the sequence fits TRBJ2-7 better, so the J call may be wrong. CDR3 length: 13 residues. CDR1 is DFQATT, CDR2 SNEGSKA, per germline (reference sequence).

This rearrangement joins TRBV20-1 to TRBJ2-1; 11 nucleotides match TRBD2. V lost 2 bases and J lost 9; bases outside the gene matches: 12. Germline V gene data show CDR1 as DFQATT and CDR2 as SNEGSKA (reference sequence). The CDR3 length is 16 residues. Here the CDR3 reads CSARRLAGSSGGEQFF. The CDR3 nucleotides read TGCAGTGCTAGACGACTAGCGGGGTCCTCGGGGGGTGAGCAGTTCTTC.

Here the CDR3 reads CASSLVAVPDETQYF. The DNA for the CDR3 is TGCGCCAGCAGCTTGGTGGCAGTCCCTGATGAGACCCAGTACTTC. The rearrangement uses TRBV5-1 and TRBJ2-5; D remains ambiguous. There are 15 residues in the CDR3. The V and J ends lost 0 bases and 5 bases respectively, with 14 bases between them. In germline, CDR1 is SGHRS, CDR2 YFSETQ. Based on the CDR3 plus reference TRBV5-1 and TRBJ2-5, the full variable domain is KAGVTQTPRYLIKTRGQQVTLSCSPISGHRSVSWYQQTPGQGLQFLFEYFSETQRNKGNFPGRFSGRQFSNSRSEMNVSTLELGDSALYLCASSLVAVPDETQYFGPGTRLLVL.

The V gene is TRBV5-1, the J gene TRBJ1-1, with D possibly TRBD1 on 6 matching bases. Germline V CDR1 and CDR2: SGHRS, YFSETQ. V gave up 1 base and J gave up 0 bases, with 10 bases separating them. There are 15 residues in the CDR3. CDR3 DNA: TGCGCCAGCAGCTTGATGGACAGCATGAACACTGAAGCTTTCTTT. Translating gives CASSLMDSMNTEAFF.

This chain connects TRBV6-6 to TRBJ2-1; 8 nucleotides agree with TRBD1. The CDR3 sequence is 12 residues long. CDR1 and CDR2 (germline): MNHNY, SVGAGI (reference sequence). Losses at the gene ends were 7 bases for V and 7 bases for J; bases not matched to a gene: 3. CDR3 nucleotides: TGTGCCAGCACTCGACAGGGGAATGAGCAGTTCTTC. Its translation is CASTRQGNEQFF.

The V and J genes are TRBV12-3 or TRBV12-4 and TRBJ1-4; 7 bases map to TRBD1. This CDR3 spans 17 amino acids. V lost 3 bases, J lost 0 bases, and 7 bases stayed unmatched. CDR3 nucleotide sequence: TGTGCCAGCAGTTTCCGGGACAGTGCCGCAACTAATGAAAAACTGTTTTTT. The encoded protein is CASSFRDSAATNEKLFF.

This clonotype turned up a few times. J is TRBJ2-1 and V is TRBV7-8; 7 positions agree with TRBD2. Germline V gene data show CDR1 as SGHVS and CDR2 as FQNEAQ. The CDR3 has 14 amino acids. Trimming at V came to 5 bases and at J to 5 bases, leaving 6 bases not matched to a gene. The CDR3 sequence: CASSIGGVNNEQFF. DNA of the CDR3: TGTGCCAGCAGCATTGGGGGGGTCAACAATGAGCAGTTCTTC.

As DNA, the CDR3 is TGTGCCAGCAGCCCAGGGACAGTAGCCTACGAGCAGTACTTC. Protein: CASSPGTVAYEQYF. This rearrangement joins TRBV3-1 to TRBJ2-7; TRBD1 aligns across 7 bases. The V segment lost 4 bases and the J segment 2 bases; nucleotides outside the gene matches: 5. Germline CDR1 and CDR2: LGHDT and YNNKEL (reference sequence). The CDR3 is 14 amino acids.

The chain uses TRBV20-1 and TRBJ2-3, with TRBD2 matching 8 bases. V trimming: 2 bases; J trimming: 7 bases; junction bases outside the gene matches: 17. CDR1 DFQATT and CDR2 SNEGSKA come from the germline V gene (reference sequence). CDR3 length: 17 residues. CDR3: CSARQRYRGGLLHTQYF. The CDR3 nucleotides read TGCAGTGCTAGACAACGGTACCGGGGGGGGTTGTTACATACGCAGTATTTT.

This rearrangement joins TRBV6-2 or TRBV6-3 to TRBJ2-7; tentatively, D is TRBD1 or TRBD2 (7 bases each). Germline loops: CDR1 MNHEY, CDR2 SVGEGT. The CDR3 is 16 residues long. The V end was cut by 2 bases, the J end by 1 base, with 15 bases between. The CDR3 region is CASSYSGDRHSYEQYF. The CDR3 DNA reads as TGTGCCAGCAGTTACAGCGGGGACAGACATTCCTACGAGCAGTACTTC.

This clonotype was observed many times. The gene calls are TRBV12-3 or TRBV12-4 and TRBJ1-4, with D hard to call. The V end was cut by 3 bases, the J end by 3 bases, with 8 bases between. This CDR3 comprises 14 residues. Written as DNA, the CDR3 is TGTGCCAGCAGTTTTCGTCGTGCTAATGAAAAACTGTTTTTT. This gives the protein CASSFRRANEKLFF.

The rearrangement links TRBV20-1 to TRBJ2-4; D unclear. TRBJ2-7 explains the end of the DNA better; the J call may be wrong. The length of the CDR3 is 16 residues. Germline V lookup: CDR1 DFQATT, CDR2 SNEGSKA (reference sequence). CDR3 sequence (DNA): TGCAGTGCTAGAGATAGGCGGTCTCTAAGCTCCTACGAGCAGTACTTC. This codes for CSARDRRSLSSYEQYF.

The rearrangement links TRBV12-3 or TRBV12-4 to TRBJ2-5; D may correspond to TRBD1 or TRBD2 (5 bases each). With 3 bases removed from V and 5 bases from J, the gap between germline ends came to 13 bases. The CDR3 is 14 residues long. CDR3 nucleotides: TGTGCCAGCAGTTTCTCGGGACCGCGGGAGACCCAGTACTTC. Its translation: CASSFSGPRETQYF.

The V and J genes are TRBV6-6 and TRBJ1-5; 7 bases agree with TRBD1. The CDR3 has 17 residues. Germline-derived CDR1 and CDR2 are MNHNY and SVGAGI (reference sequence). Trimming at V came to 3 bases and at J to 1 base, leaving 9 bases not matched to a gene. The chain's CDR3 is CASSYLQGRGSNQPQHF. CDR3 DNA: TGTGCCAGCAGTTATTTACAGGGGCGAGGGAGCAATCAGCCCCAGCATTTT.

The chain carries TRBV5-1 and TRBJ2-3; 8 bases map to TRBD2. The CDR3 spans 14 residues. V shed 6 bases and J 2 bases; nucleotides not matched to a gene: 5. Germline V gene lookup returns CDR1 SGHRS and CDR2 YFSETQ. The CDR3 DNA reads as TGCGCCAGCACCATAGCGGGGTACACAGATACGCAGTATTTT. Residues: CASTIAGYTDTQYF.

The chain combines TRBV3-1 with TRBJ2-1; D gene unclear. Germline V gene sequence: CDR1 LGHDT, CDR2 YNNKEL (reference sequence). The V end was cut by 1 base, the J end by 0 bases, with 10 bases between. The CDR3 totals 16 residues. The CDR3 sequence: CASSQVGLDSYNEQFF. The DNA of the CDR3 is TGTGCCAGCAGCCAAGTAGGTCTTGACTCCTACAATGAGCAGTTCTTC.

The chain links TRBV20-1 to TRBJ2-1; TRBD2 aligns across 8 bases. CDR3 length: 15 residues. Unmatched junction bases numbered 9, after V lost 5 bases and J lost 3 bases. CDR1 is DFQATT, CDR2 SNEGSKA, per germline (reference sequence). The CDR3 nucleotides are TGCAGTGCTCCCCTAGCGGGCGACCTCTACAATGAGCAGTTCTTC. Translated, it gives CSAPLAGDLYNEQFF.